This T cell receptor (beta chain) was retrieved from a study of CD8+ T cells in alopecia areata. Following extraction, RNA underwent reverse transcription to cDNA, which served as the sequencing template. Some clones are missing from TCRdb's copy, which holds only in-frame ones; the method was immunoSEQ multiplex PCR. The repertoire holds 30,000 to 45,000 clones, around half seen once, with around 1.8% in the top ten. The CDR3 length is 13 residues. Germline V gives CDR1 LGHNA, CDR2 YNFKEQ. Deletions cut 0 bases from V and 3 bases from J, with 3 bases between. CD4+ cells obtained from five patients were subjected to sorting into CD25+CD127- cells. Researchers picked out CD4+ and CD8+ T cells from PBMCs by sorting.

The chain couples TRBV4-2 to TRBJ2-1; D gene unclear. This receptor was obtained from a human donor with alopecia areata. What was sequenced was CD4+ Tregs sorted from blood. Here the CDR3 DNA reads TGTGCCAGCAGCCAAGAAATCTACAATGAGCAGTTCTTC. This gives the protein CASSQEIYNEQFF.